This T cell receptor beta chain was identified in a study of control samples from healthy donors and cancer patients. Produced via immunoSEQ multiplex PCR; TCRdb's table is partial and in-frame only. Of 150,000 or so clones listed, about 95% were seen once; the top ten hold over 12%. The V gene lost 1 base and the J gene lost 9 bases, with 13 bases spanning the gap. This CDR3 is 15 amino acids long. Germline CDR1 and CDR2: LGHDT and YNNKEL (reference sequence). The clonotype was recovered from a man aged 60-69 years with colorectal cancer. Input material: PBMCs. This chain joins TRBV3-1 (or the pseudogene TRBV3-2) and TRBJ1-6, with a weak D call TRBD1 (6 bases). This CDR3 is CASSQGGGAGSPLHF. The DNA for the CDR3 is TGTGCCAGCAGCCAAGGGGGGGGCGCGGGTTCACCCCTCCACTTT.